A selection of T cell receptor beta chains follows, all from one sample in a study of T cells after yellow fever vaccination. TCRdb independently ran MiXCR on the 5' RACE reads; one entry per CDR3 protein. The sample shows 360,000 or so distinct CDR3 sequences, around 10% of them seen only once. The sample here was PBMCs, taken on the day of the first yellow fever vaccination. The receptors were sampled from a young man who received the YFV17D yellow fever vaccine. The CDR3 runs from the conserved cysteine through the conserved F or W. Fields, in order: clone size, J gene, D gene, V gene, CDR3 DNA, CDR3 protein. D genes are given only for firm matches. The size entry is marked missing in some rows and otherwise reads once, few, many or a size class.

size: many; J: TRBJ1-2; D: -; V: TRBV6-5; DNA: TGTGCCAGCAGTCCCGGGGGGAGATATGGCTACACCTTC; CDR3: CASSPGGRYGYTF
size: few; J: TRBJ2-1; D: -; V: TRBV6-2/TRBV6-3; DNA: TGTGCCAGCAGTGGACACGCTGAGCAGTTCTTC; CDR3: CASSGHAEQFF
size: few; J: TRBJ1-1; D: TRBD1; V: TRBV18; DNA: TGTGCCAGCTCATTCTCGAACCCGGGACAGTTAAACACTGAAGCTTTCTTT; CDR3: CASSFSNPGQLNTEAFF
size: few; J: TRBJ1-1; D: -; V: TRBV20-1; DNA: TGCAGTGCAGCGGAGTGGGGTGAAGCTTTCTTT; CDR3: CSAAEWGEAFF
size: few; J: TRBJ1-2; D: -; V: TRBV7-6; DNA: TGTGCCAGCAGCCCGAGACAGGACAAATCCTTTAACTATGGCTACACCTTC; CDR3: CASSPRQDKSFNYGYTF
size: few; J: TRBJ1-2; D: -; V: TRBV30; DNA: TGTGCCTGGAGTGTAACGGCCGCCAGGGGCTACACCTTC; CDR3: CAWSVTAARGYTF
size: -; J: TRBJ2-5; D: -; V: TRBV7-8; DNA: TGTGCCAGCAGCTTTTTCCGCGGGCGACCAGAGACCCAGTACTTC; CDR3: CASSFFRGRPETQYF
size: -; J: TRBJ2-1; D: -; V: TRBV6-1; DNA: TGTGCCAGCAGTGATTCCCGGGCGTGGAATGAGCAGTTCTTC; CDR3: CASSDSRAWNEQFF
size: -; J: TRBJ2-1; D: TRBD1; V: TRBV11-2; DNA: TGTGCCAGCAGCATATACGGGACAGGGATTCTTCAGTTCTTC; CDR3: CASSIYGTGILQFF
size: -; J: TRBJ2-3; D: TRBD2; V: TRBV11-2; DNA: TGTGCCAGCAGCTTAGGGAGGGCGGGGGGCGACACAGATACGCAGTATTTT; CDR3: CASSLGRAGGDTDTQYF